Below, 17 T cell receptor beta chains from the same sample are listed, as sequenced in a study of blood T cell repertoires in COVID-19. Clones were sequenced by immunoSEQ multiplex PCR, and TCRdb holds only the in-frame ones, with some missing. This table holds approximately 160,000 clones, roughly 80% found once. Sequencing used peripheral blood. All receptors come from a man aged 18-30 years with active or convalescent COVID-19.

The V and J genes are TRBV1 and TRBJ2-3; the D segment call TRBD2 is taken from the table without a DNA check. TRBV1 counts as a pseudogene. The CDR3 is 16 amino acids. CDR3: CTSSPSFPVITDTQYF. DNA for the CDR3: TGCACCAGCAGCCCGTCGTTTCCGGTAATCACAGATACGCAGTATTTT.

The chain recombines TRBV10-3 with TRBJ2-6; D remains ambiguous. The germline V and J ends were trimmed by 3 bases and 1 base, with 7 bases remaining between them. There are 15 residues in the CDR3. The germline V gene encodes CDR1 ENHRY and CDR2 SYGVKD. CDR3 coding DNA: TGTGCCATCAGTGACGCTAGGTCTGGGGCCAACGTCCTGACTTTC. Its translation: CAISDARSGANVLTF.

The genes are TRBV6-6 and TRBJ1-2, with 7 positions matching TRBD1. Trimming cost V 6 bases and J 5 bases; bases outside gene matches: 6. Germline CDR1 and CDR2: MNHNY and SVGAGI (reference sequence). This CDR3 is 13 amino acids long. This chain's CDR3 is CASRGGQGYGYTF. CDR3 bases: TGTGCCAGCAGAGGGGGCCAGGGATATGGCTACACCTTC.

This clone has only one observation. The chain employs TRBV6-2 or TRBV6-3 and TRBJ2-1; 8 nucleotides align to TRBD2. The length of the CDR3 is 16 residues. In germline, CDR1 is MNHEY, CDR2 SVGEGT. J lost 9 bases, V lost 7 bases, and 17 bases had no gene match. The CDR3 DNA sequence: TGTGCCAGCATCCCAGCCGGCGGGGGGCCCCGACGTGAGCAGTTCTTC. This codes for CASIPAGGGPRREQFF.

V usage is TRBV5-4 and J usage is TRBJ2-3; D is undetermined. Germline V gene data show CDR1 as SGHNT and CDR2 as YYREEE (reference sequence). V lost 0 bases to trimming and J lost 0 bases, with 11 bases between them. The CDR3 is made up of 16 amino acids. CDR3 DNA sequence: TGTGCCAGCAGCTTGGACGCAGACTCTAGCACAGATACGCAGTATTTT. Translation: CASSLDADSSTDTQYF.

The chain employs TRBV6-2 or TRBV6-3 and TRBJ2-3, with 10 nucleotides matching TRBD2. The CDR3 runs 14 residues. With V trimmed by 6 bases and J by 8 bases, 8 bases remained unmatched. Germline V lookup: CDR1 MNHEY, CDR2 SVGEGT. CDR3 DNA: TGTGCCAGCAGCATCCTAGCGGGAGTTGGTACGCAGTATTTT. Encoded protein: CASSILAGVGTQYF.

The V gene is TRBV7-2, the J gene TRBJ1-5; D possibly corresponds to TRBD1 (6 bases). Germline loops: CDR1 SGHTA, CDR2 FQGNSA. This CDR3 region has 15 residues. V lost 4 bases to trimming and J lost 7 bases, with 17 bases between them. The CDR3 is CASSSGGQLEQPQHF. CDR3 DNA sequence: TGTGCCAGCAGCTCGGGGGGGCAACTCGAACAGCCCCAGCATTTT.

This chain's CDR3 is CASRAGNRGRDQPQHF. CDR3 coding DNA: TGTGCCAGCAGAGCGGGCAACAGGGGTAGAGATCAGCCCCAGCATTTT. The V call is TRBV28, the J call TRBJ1-5, with 7 bases fitting TRBD1. The CDR3 runs 16 residues. The ends lost 6 bases at V and 5 bases at J; junction bases unmatched: 13. Germline values: CDR1 MDHEN, CDR2 SYDVKM.

This chain uses TRBV14 with TRBJ2-7; 9 bases fit TRBD1. V lost 1 base and J lost 2; bases outside the gene matches: 3. CDR3 size: 15 residues. Germline lookup yields CDR1 SGHDN and CDR2 FVKESK. CDR3 loop: CASSQGGTGTYEQYF. The CDR3 bases are TGTGCCAGCAGCCAAGGGGGGACAGGGACCTACGAGCAGTACTTC.

The CDR3 is CASHTGTVTYNEQFF. CDR3 DNA: TGTGCCAGCCATACCGGGACAGTGACCTACAATGAGCAGTTCTTC. The rearrangement uses TRBV19 and TRBJ2-1; 7 bases are shared with TRBD1. J gave up 2 bases and V 9 bases, and 10 bases lay outside the gene matches. The CDR3 covers 15 residues. The germline V gene encodes CDR1 LNHDA and CDR2 SQIVND (reference sequence).

V gene TRBV2 combines with J gene TRBJ1-1; 7 bases agree with TRBD1. V was clipped by 5 bases and J by 1 base; unmatched bases: 4. Germline CDR1 reads SNHLY; CDR2 reads FYNNEI. This CDR3 spans 14 amino acids. For the CDR3, the DNA is TGTGCCAGCAGTTCGACAGGGAGGAACACTGAAGCTTTCTTT. Its translation is CASSSTGRNTEAFF.

CDR3 residues: CASSLDGTRQGSGYEQYF. CDR3 bases: TGTGCCAGCAGCTTAGATGGGACCCGACAGGGATCGGGCTACGAGCAGTACTTC. The chain combines TRBV7-6 with TRBJ2-7; 7 positions agree with TRBD1. The CDR3 is made up of 18 amino acids. The ends lost 1 base at V and 3 bases at J; junction bases unmatched: 15. Germline V gene lookup returns CDR1 SGHVS and CDR2 FNYEAQ.

In nucleotides, the CDR3 is TGTGCCAGCAGTGAACCGGGAGGGAGACAGACCCAGTACTTC. Translated: CASSEPGGRQTQYF. The rearrangement links TRBV25-1 to TRBJ2-5, with 8 nucleotides matching TRBD2. The J segment lost 6 bases and the V segment lost 2 bases, leaving 5 bases of the junction unmatched. The V gene's germline CDR1 is MGHDK and CDR2 SYGVNS. The CDR3 totals 14 residues.

The chain has TRBV2 and TRBJ1-6, with 7 bases identical to TRBD1. The CDR3 is 15 amino acids. V shed 3 bases and J 7 bases; nucleotides not matched to a gene: 6. Germline V CDR1 and CDR2: SNHLY, FYNNEI. The CDR3 region is CASSDAPTGNSPLHF. CDR3 coding DNA: TGTGCCAGCAGTGACGCCCCGACAGGGAATTCACCCCTCCACTTT. The complete variable domain, with remaining parts taken from reference TRBV2 and TRBJ1-6, reads EPEVTQTPSHQVTQMGQEVILRCVPISNHLYFYWYRQILGQKVEFLVSFYNNEISEKSEIFDDQFSVERPDGSNFTLKIRSTKLEDSAMYFCASSDAPTGNSPLHFGNGTRLTVT.

V gene TRBV19 combines with J gene TRBJ2-4, with 8 nucleotides matching TRBD2. V shed 4 bases and J 0 bases; nucleotides not matched to a gene: 8. CDR3 length: 17 amino acids. Per germline, CDR1 LNHDA and CDR2 SQIVND (reference sequence). Here the CDR3 DNA reads TGTGCCAGTAGTACAGCCGTCGGGGGGGGAGCCAAAAACATTCAGTACTTC. It specifies CASSTAVGGGAKNIQYF.

This chain links TRBV7-6 with TRBJ2-7, with 8 bases that match TRBD1. CDR1 is SGHVS, CDR2 FNYEAQ, per germline. Germline trimming cut 3 bases from V and 1 base from J; bases unmatched to any gene: 11. The CDR3 is 17 residues long. CDR3 DNA: TGTGCCAGCAGCTTTGGACAGGGACTTCCTTTATCCTACGAGCAGTACTTC. Its protein product is CASSFGQGLPLSYEQYF. Full variable domain (rest looked up from reference TRBV7-6 and TRBJ2-7): GAGVSQSPRYKVTKRGQDVALRCDPISGHVSLYWYRQALGQGPEFLTYFNYEAQQDKSGLPNDRFSAERPEGSISTLTIQRTEQRDSAMYRCASSFGQGLPLSYEQYFGPGTRLTVT.

This clone appeared a few times. The sample has other DNA sequences that encode this CDR3 too. This chain connects TRBV28 to TRBJ1-2; D call uncertain. Trimming removed 2 bases from V and 4 bases from J, with 5 bases in between. CDR1 is MDHEN and CDR2 is SYDVKM in the germline V gene. The CDR3 is 12 residues long. The chain's CDR3 is CASSLPGYGYTF. Written as DNA, the CDR3 is TGTGCCAGCAGTTTACCGGGCTATGGCTACACCTTC.